This is a list of T cell receptor beta chains from one sample in a study of blood T cell repertoires in COVID-19. Here immunoSEQ multiplex PCR was the method, and the copy in TCRdb shows in-frame clones only, minus some. In the table there are about 240,000 clones, around four fifths of which are singletons. The sequenced sample consisted of peripheral blood. The source of these receptors is a man aged 25 to 40 who had recovered from COVID-19. Each CDR3 is given with its conserved first and last residue. A D gene is named only where the DNA matches it firmly. Not all rows give a size; the values are once, few, many and, for expanded clones, a class.

>TRBJ2-3|-|TRBD2|17|TRBV14
CASSQVLGGGATDTQYF
TGTGCCAGCAGCCAAGTCTTGGGCGGGGGGGCCACAGATACGCAGTATTTT
>TRBJ1-3|-|-|15|TRBV7-6
CASSRSGVPGNTIYF
TGTGCCAGCAGCCGTTCAGGGGTCCCTGGAAACACCATATATTTT
>TRBJ2-5|-|TRBD1|16|TRBV28
CASSVPGTGGQETQYF
TGTGCCAGCAGTGTCCCCGGGACAGGGGGGCAAGAGACCCAGTACTTC
>TRBJ2-6|-|-|15|TRBV3-1/TRBV3-2
CASSLSTSGANVLTF
TGTGCCAGCAGCCTTAGTACTTCTGGGGCCAACGTCCTGACTTTC
>TRBJ1-3|-|-|15|TRBV11-2
CASSLAGPSGNTIYF
TGTGCCAGCAGCTTAGCGGGTCCCTCTGGAAACACCATATATTTT
>TRBJ1-1|-|-|14|TRBV6-5
CASSPGQISTEAFF
TGTGCCAGCAGTCCAGGACAGATCTCCACTGAAGCTTTCTTT
>TRBJ2-5|-|TRBD1|15|TRBV9
CASSPRTGRQETQYF
TGTGCCAGCAGCCCACGGACAGGACGCCAAGAGACCCAGTACTTC
>TRBJ1-2|-|-|15|TRBV7-6
CASSLAAGVGYGYTF
TGTGCCAGCAGCTTAGCGGCAGGGGTCGGCTATGGCTACACCTTC
>TRBJ2-1|-|TRBD2|15|TRBV10-3
CAISESGVGGNEQFF
TGTGCCATCAGTGAGTCAGGGGTGGGGGGGAATGAGCAGTTCTTC
>TRBJ2-7|-|TRBD1|13|TRBV5-5
CASSWTGYHEQYF
TGTGCCAGCAGCTGGACAGGGTACCACGAGCAGTACTTC
>TRBJ1-2|few|-|14|TRBV2
CASSARGAAMGYTF
TGTGCCAGCAGTGCCCGGGGGGCGGCTATGGGCTACACCTTC
>TRBJ1-2|-|TRBD1|17|TRBV18
CASSQETGAGVLGGYTF
TGTGCCAGCTCACAAGAGACAGGGGCAGGTGTCCTTGGTGGCTACACCTTC
>TRBJ2-1|-|TRBD2|16|TRBV2
CASSLGRARPYNEQFF
TGTGCCAGCAGCTTGGGGAGGGCCCGACCCTACAATGAGCAGTTCTTC
>TRBJ1-4|-|-|16|TRBV13
CASSFSEERGNEKLFF
TGTGCCAGCAGCTTTTCTGAAGAGCGAGGGAACGAAAAACTGTTTTTT
>TRBJ2-7|-|-|15|TRBV7-8
CASSKDQGRGYEQYF
TGTGCCAGCAGCAAGGACCAGGGTCGTGGCTACGAGCAGTACTTC
>TRBJ1-1|-|-|13|TRBV27
CASSFEGNTEAFF
TGTGCCAGCTCATTCGAGGGGAACACTGAAGCTTTCTTT
>TRBJ2-2|once|TRBD2|16|TRBV10-2
CASSSLAGGRPGELFF
TGCGCCAGCAGTTCGCTAGCGGGGGGGCGCCCCGGGGAGCTGTTTTTT
>TRBJ2-3|-|TRBD2|17|TRBV7-8
CASSLPSGGSSTDTQYF
TGTGCCAGCAGCTTACCTAGCGGGGGGAGTAGCACAGATACGCAGTATTTT
>TRBJ2-1|-|-|12|TRBV14
CASSQVRNEQFF
TGTGCCAGCAGCCAAGTGAGGAATGAGCAGTTCTTC
>TRBJ1-1|-|-|13|TRBV25-1
CASSLTENTEAFF
TGTGCCAGCAGCCTTACAGAGAACACTGAAGCTTTCTTT
>TRBJ2-7|-|TRBD1|14|TRBV11-2
CASSLTGGYHEQYF
TGTGCCAGCAGCTTAACAGGGGGCTACCACGAGCAGTACTTC